The sequence of this TCR beta chain was determined in a study of post-analysis software for immune sequencing data. Study details: There were relapsing-remitting, secondary progressive and progressive-relapsing multiple sclerosis among the disease courses included.

On this clonotype: Antigen specificity is unknown.

Carried by the TCR beta cDNA libraries were unique molecular identifiers. The yield from approximately 1 to 10 million T cells was about 500,000 cDNA molecules in total. TCRdb passed the PCR reads through MiXCR, listing each CDR3 protein once. The sample holds about 500,000 distinct CDR3 sequences, under 55% seen once. With V trimmed by 8 bases and J by 5 bases, 12 bases remained unmatched. Per the germline V gene, CDR1 is DFQATT and CDR2 is SNEGSKA (reference sequence). The length of the CDR3 is 13 residues. Study-wide results and limits: Batch-matched samples strongly co-clustered by F measure. Controls had lower frequencies than patients of roughly five TRBV segments, which included TRBV5-6, TRBV5-1 and TRBV20-1. Significantly lower normalized Chao1 diversity was found in patients with multiple sclerosis relative to controls.

The V call is TRBV20-1, the J call TRBJ2-7, with 7 positions matching TRBD2. Material: blood. This TCR was recovered from a girl aged 5-17 years with multiple sclerosis. The CDR3: CSPSPSGNHEQYF. The CDR3, as DNA: TGCAGTCCTTCGCCCAGCGGGAACCACGAGCAGTACTTC.